The 22 T cell receptor beta chains listed next were all sequenced from one sample in a study of T cells in Graves' hyperthyroidism and ophthalmopathy. It was RNA transcripts that yielded the amplified TCR beta CDR3 regions. First-round RT-PCR of the TCR CDR3 relied on the HTBI primer set. One entry per CDR3 protein results from TCRdb running MiXCR on the multiplex PCR reads. The sample shows around 300,000 distinct CDR3 sequences, about 15% of them seen only once. Sequencing input: blood. Receptors originate from a woman in her 30s with Graves' hyperthyroidism.

The chain employs TRBV20-1 and TRBJ1-2, with TRBD1 matching 7 bases. Germline V gene data show CDR1 as DFQATT and CDR2 as SNEGSKA (reference sequence). The length of the CDR3 is 13 residues. J was trimmed by 4 bases and V by 6 bases; bases with no gene match: 8. The CDR3 DNA reads as TGCAGTGCATATAGGGGACAGACCTATGGCTACACCTTC. Protein: CSAYRGQTYGYTF.

The V gene is TRBV10-2, the J gene TRBJ2-1; possibly TRBD1 or TRBD2 for D (6 bases each). Trimming took 4 bases from V and 1 from J, leaving 11 bases between them. The V gene's germline CDR1 is WSHSY and CDR2 SAAADI. The CDR3 totals 15 residues. CDR3 bases: TGCGCCAGCAGTGCTACGGGGGCTTCCTACAATGAGCAGTTCTTC. Translated: CASSATGASYNEQFF.

The sample holds many counts of this clonotype. The gene calls are TRBV2 and TRBJ2-7; 8 nucleotides match TRBD1. V was clipped by 5 bases and J by 4 bases; unmatched bases: 10. Germline values: CDR1 SNHLY, CDR2 FYNNEI. The CDR3 sequence is 15 residues long. CDR3 amino acids: CASSQETGATYEQYF. CDR3 nucleotides: TGTGCCAGCAGTCAGGAGACAGGGGCAACTTACGAGCAGTACTTC.

In its sample, this clonotype was seen many times. The gene calls are TRBV7-2 and TRBJ2-7; D gene uncertain. CDR1 and CDR2 (germline): SGHTA, FQGNSA. This CDR3 is built from 11 residues. The V end was cut by 4 bases, the J end by 6 bases, with 7 bases between. The DNA of the CDR3 is TGTGCCAGCAGCTCGCCGCTCGAGCAGTACTTC. It is translated as CASSSPLEQYF.

This clonotype was detected many times. The chain couples TRBV28 to TRBJ2-2; D is undetermined. The CDR3 has 16 amino acids. V dropped 3 bases and J dropped 0 bases, with 11 bases sitting between them. Germline assignment: CDR1 MDHEN and CDR2 SYDVKM. CDR3 sequence (DNA): TGTGCCAGCAGTTTTGGCCAGGCCGCGAACACCGGGGAGCTGTTTTTT. As protein: CASSFGQAANTGELFF.

This clonotype was recorded a few times. Sequence at one end of the junction differs from germline and may be a read error. CDR3 loop: CAWTPGTGTRYTF. The CDR3 nucleotides read TGTGCTTGGACCCCCGGGACAGGGACTCGCTACACCTTC. The V gene is TRBV30, the J gene TRBJ1-2; 9 nucleotides align to TRBD1. This CDR3 is built from 13 residues. Germline assignment: CDR1 GTSNPN and CDR2 SVGIG (reference sequence).

The chain uses TRBV12-3 or TRBV12-4 and TRBJ1-1; tentative D call: TRBD1 (5 bases). V was cut by 5 bases and J by 9 bases, with 19 bases left in between. The CDR3 covers 14 residues. The CDR3, as DNA: TGTGCCAGCAGTGACTCGGACATAACGGGGAAAGCTTTCTTT. Its protein product is CASSDSDITGKAFF.

This clonotype appeared many times. V usage is TRBV24-1 and J usage is TRBJ2-1; D is unresolved. This CDR3 has 14 amino acids. V was shortened by 5 bases and J by 8 bases, with 15 bases between the two germline ends. Germline CDR1 KGHDR, CDR2 SFDVKD. CDR3 DNA sequence: TGTGCCACCAGTGGGGCACTCCCTTCGGATGAGCAGTTCTTC. This sequence encodes CATSGALPSDEQFF.

This sequence joins TRBV6-1 and TRBJ2-1, with D possibly called TRBD1 or TRBD2 (5 bases each). CDR1 is MNHNS and CDR2 is SASEGT in the germline V gene. Trimming took off 8 bases at V and 2 bases at J, with 16 bases between the two ends. This CDR3 contains 15 residues. The CDR3 coding sequence is TGTGCCAGCGGGTGGGACCACGAGGCCTACAATGAGCAGTTCTTC. Translated: CASGWDHEAYNEQFF.

This clonotype was seen at least ten times. The chain employs TRBV28 and TRBJ2-1; no definite D call. The germline CDR1 and CDR2 sequences are MDHEN and SYDVKM. V was trimmed by 7 bases and J by 0 bases, leaving 19 bases between them. The CDR3 has 17 residues. CDR3 nucleotide sequence: TGTGCCAGCATTGAAGATATACAGACCCGCTCCTACAATGAGCAGTTCTTC. Its translation is CASIEDIQTRSYNEQFF.

This CDR3 is CASSEAPAGNEQFF. For the CDR3, the DNA is TGTGCCAGCAGTGAAGCCCCGGCGGGGAATGAGCAGTTCTTC. V gene TRBV6-1 combines with J gene TRBJ2-1, with D possibly matching TRBD2 (6 bases). Germline values: CDR1 MNHNS, CDR2 SASEGT. The CDR3 is made up of 14 amino acids. The V gene lost 0 bases and the J gene lost 7 bases, with 10 bases spanning the gap.

The gene calls are TRBV11-2 and TRBJ2-7; TRBD1 or TRBD2 may be the D gene (5 bases each). The V end was cut by 6 bases, the J end by 3 bases, with 15 bases between. CDR3 size: 14 residues. The germline V gene has CDR1 SGHAT and CDR2 FQNNGV. CDR3 coding DNA: TGTGCCAGCAGGAAACCGGGACGGAGCTACGAGCAGTACTTC. Translating gives CASRKPGRSYEQYF.

This clonotype was picked up many times. The chain uses TRBV2 and TRBJ2-1; 7 bases are shared with TRBD1. Trimming at V came to 5 bases and at J to 8 bases, leaving 12 bases not matched to a gene. The CDR3 runs 15 residues. In germline, CDR1 is SNHLY, CDR2 FYNNEI. This CDR3 is CASSPPWVQGYEQFF. As DNA, the CDR3 is TGTGCCAGCAGTCCCCCCTGGGTACAGGGGTATGAGCAGTTCTTC.

This clonotype occurred a few times. The chain recombines TRBV5-1 with TRBJ1-1; 10 nucleotides align to TRBD1. The ends lost 1 base at V and 1 base at J; junction bases unmatched: 1. The CDR3 consists of 15 residues. Germline lookup yields CDR1 SGHRS and CDR2 YFSETQ. The DNA for the CDR3 is TGCGCCAGCAGCTTGAGGACAGGGGGGAACACTGAAGCTTTCTTT. It is translated as CASSLRTGGNTEAFF.

CDR3 sequence (DNA): TGCAGCGTTGAAGATCCGGTCCGGAGCTCCGGAAACACCATATATTTT. It translates to CSVEDPVRSSGNTIYF. The chain recombines TRBV29-1 with TRBJ1-3, with D uncertain. The ends were cut back, 0 bases at V and 4 bases at J, with 16 bases in the middle. The germline V gene has CDR1 SQVTM and CDR2 ANQGSEA. CDR3 size: 16 residues.

This chain joins TRBV4-1 and TRBJ1-2; no reliable D call. The CDR3 has 15 amino acids. Deletions cut 0 bases from V and 4 bases from J, with 12 bases between. Germline V gene sequence: CDR1 MGHRA, CDR2 YSYEKL. CDR3 nucleotides: TGCGCCAGCAGCCAAGACCAGGTTCTTGCCTATGGCTACACCTTC. The encoded protein is CASSQDQVLAYGYTF.

The chain uses TRBV12-3 or TRBV12-4 and TRBJ2-1; D is possibly TRBD2 (5 bases). This CDR3 has 12 residues. Trimming pared 10 bases from V and 8 bases from J, leaving 15 bases between. CDR3 in amino acids: CATQRALDEQFF. CDR3 in DNA: TGTGCCACCCAGAGGGCCTTGGATGAGCAGTTCTTC.

This clonotype has only a few counts. This chain links TRBV6-4 with TRBJ2-1; TRBD2 might be the D (5 bases). Deletions cut 2 bases from V and 5 bases from J, with 7 bases between. The CDR3 covers 13 residues. Germline V CDR1 and CDR2: MRHNA, SNTAGT. CDR3 nucleotides: TGTGCCAGCAGTGACCGACTAAACAATGAGCAGTTCTTC. Translating it yields CASSDRLNNEQFF.

This clonotype was detected many times. This sequence joins TRBV2 and TRBJ1-4, with D perhaps TRBD1 (5 bases). CDR1 is SNHLY and CDR2 is FYNNEI in the germline V gene. This CDR3 has 14 amino acids. V gave up 6 bases and J gave up 5 bases, with 13 bases separating them. CDR3 amino acids: CASRAAGPNEKLFF. The CDR3 coding sequence is TGTGCCAGCAGGGCGGCAGGGCCAAATGAAAAACTGTTTTTT.

This clonotype was seen many times. This chain links TRBV28 with TRBJ1-2; no clear D. Deletions cut 6 bases from V and 5 bases from J, with 19 bases between. Germline CDR1 MDHEN, CDR2 SYDVKM. This CDR3 has 15 amino acids. Written as DNA, the CDR3 is TGTGCCAGCAGCTTAACCTCCTTTCCGATATATGGCTACACCTTC. Translation: CASSLTSFPIYGYTF.

The chain is built from TRBV7-9 and TRBJ2-4; 13 positions agree with TRBD2. With 1 base clipped from V and 11 bases from J, the junction kept 17 bases outside the gene matches. The CDR3 totals 19 residues. CDR1 and CDR2 from the germline V gene are SEHNR and FQNEAQ (reference sequence). The CDR3, as DNA: TGTGCCAGCAGCTTAGTACTAGCGGGAGGGCTCCAATCCTTCAACGTTCAGTACTTC. It yields the protein CASSLVLAGGLQSFNVQYF.

The chain recombines TRBV29-1 with TRBJ2-1; D call uncertain. Trimming pared 0 bases from V and 0 bases from J, leaving 9 bases between. The CDR3 has 15 residues. Germline CDR1 and CDR2: SQVTM and ANQGSEA. In DNA form, the CDR3 reads TGCAGCGTTGAAGATCCGTTGAGCTCCTACAATGAGCAGTTCTTC. It yields the protein CSVEDPLSSYNEQFF.